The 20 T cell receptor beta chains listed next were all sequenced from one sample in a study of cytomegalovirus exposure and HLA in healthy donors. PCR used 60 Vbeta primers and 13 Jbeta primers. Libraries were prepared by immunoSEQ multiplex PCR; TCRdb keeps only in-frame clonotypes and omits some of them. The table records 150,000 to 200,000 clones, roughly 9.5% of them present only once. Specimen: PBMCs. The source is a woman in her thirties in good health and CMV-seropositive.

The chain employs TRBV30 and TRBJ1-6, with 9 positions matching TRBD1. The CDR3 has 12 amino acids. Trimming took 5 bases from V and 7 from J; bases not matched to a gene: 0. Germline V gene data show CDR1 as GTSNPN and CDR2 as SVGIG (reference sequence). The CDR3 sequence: CAWDRGNSPLHF. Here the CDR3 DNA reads TGTGCCTGGGACAGGGGGAATTCACCCCTCCACTTT. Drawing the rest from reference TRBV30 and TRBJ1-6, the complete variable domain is SQTIHQWPATLVQPVGSPLSLECTVEGTSNPNLYWYRQAAGRGLQLLFYSVGIGQISSEVPQNLSASRPQDRQFILSSKKLLLSDSGFYLCAWDRGNSPLHFGNGTRLTVT.

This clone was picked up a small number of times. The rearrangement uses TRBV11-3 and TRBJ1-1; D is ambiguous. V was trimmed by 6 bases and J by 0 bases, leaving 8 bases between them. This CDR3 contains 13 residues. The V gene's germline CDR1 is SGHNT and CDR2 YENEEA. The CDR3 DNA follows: TGTGCCAGCAGTCGACATATGAACACTGAAGCTTTCTTT. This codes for CASSRHMNTEAFF.

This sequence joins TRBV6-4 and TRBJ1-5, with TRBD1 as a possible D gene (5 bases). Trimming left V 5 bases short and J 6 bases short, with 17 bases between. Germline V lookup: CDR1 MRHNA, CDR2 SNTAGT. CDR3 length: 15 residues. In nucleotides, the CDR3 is TGTGCCAGCAGTCGGACATTCGGCGGGAGTCAGCCCCAGCATTTT. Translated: CASSRTFGGSQPQHF.

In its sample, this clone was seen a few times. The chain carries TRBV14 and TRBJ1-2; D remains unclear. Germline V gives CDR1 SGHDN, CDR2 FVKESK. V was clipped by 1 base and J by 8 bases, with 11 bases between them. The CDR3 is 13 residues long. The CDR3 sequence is CASSQGTAAGYTF. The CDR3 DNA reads TGTGCCAGCAGCCAAGGGACTGCCGCGGGCTACACCTTC.

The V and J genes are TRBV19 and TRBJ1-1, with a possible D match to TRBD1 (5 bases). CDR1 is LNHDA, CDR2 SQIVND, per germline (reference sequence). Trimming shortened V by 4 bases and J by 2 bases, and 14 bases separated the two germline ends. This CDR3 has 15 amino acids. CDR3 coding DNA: TGTGCCAGTAGTAAACGGGGGAGGCCAAACACTGAAGCTTTCTTT. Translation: CASSKRGRPNTEAFF.

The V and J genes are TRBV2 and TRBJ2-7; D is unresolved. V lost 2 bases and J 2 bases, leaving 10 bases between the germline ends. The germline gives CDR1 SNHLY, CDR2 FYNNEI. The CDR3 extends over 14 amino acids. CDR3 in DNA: TGTGCCAGCAGTGAATCGAGGCTAACCTACGAGCAGTACTTC. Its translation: CASSESRLTYEQYF. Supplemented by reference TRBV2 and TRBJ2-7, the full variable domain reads EPEVTQTPSHQVTQMGQEVILRCVPISNHLYFYWYRQILGQKVEFLVSFYNNEISEKSEIFDDQFSVERPDGSNFTLKIRSTKLEDSAMYFCASSESRLTYEQYFGPGTRLTVT.

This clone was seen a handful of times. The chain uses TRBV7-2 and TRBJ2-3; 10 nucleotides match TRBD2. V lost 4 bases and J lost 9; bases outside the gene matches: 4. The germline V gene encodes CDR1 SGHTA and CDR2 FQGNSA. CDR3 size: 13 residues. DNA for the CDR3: TGTGCCAGCAGCTCGAATAGCGGGAGGACGCAGTATTTT. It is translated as CASSSNSGRTQYF.

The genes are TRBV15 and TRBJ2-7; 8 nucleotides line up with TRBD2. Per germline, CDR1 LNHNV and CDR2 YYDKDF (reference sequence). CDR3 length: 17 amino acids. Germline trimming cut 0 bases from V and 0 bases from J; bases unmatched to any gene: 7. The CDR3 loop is CATSRDLSAGASYEQYF. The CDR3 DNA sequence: TGTGCCACCAGCAGAGATCTGTCAGCGGGAGCCTCCTACGAGCAGTACTTC.

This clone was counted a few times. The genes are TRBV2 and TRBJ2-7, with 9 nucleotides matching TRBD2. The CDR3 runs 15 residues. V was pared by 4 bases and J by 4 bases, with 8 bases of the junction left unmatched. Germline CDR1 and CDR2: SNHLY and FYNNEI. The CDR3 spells CASSAQPGLAYEQYF. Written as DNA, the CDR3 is TGTGCCAGCAGTGCTCAACCGGGACTAGCTTACGAGCAGTACTTC.

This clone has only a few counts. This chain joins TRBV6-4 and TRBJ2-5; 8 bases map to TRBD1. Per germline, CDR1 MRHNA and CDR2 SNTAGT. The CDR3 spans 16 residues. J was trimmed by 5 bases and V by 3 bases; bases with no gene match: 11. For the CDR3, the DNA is TGTGCCAGCAGTGAGCGTCCAGGGGGCGCAGGGGAGACCCAGTACTTC. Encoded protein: CASSERPGGAGETQYF.

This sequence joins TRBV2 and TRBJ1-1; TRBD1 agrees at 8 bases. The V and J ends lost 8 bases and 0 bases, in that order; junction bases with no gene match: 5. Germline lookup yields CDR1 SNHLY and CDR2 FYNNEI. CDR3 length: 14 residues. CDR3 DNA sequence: TGTGCCAGCCCCGGGACAGGCATGAACACTGAAGCTTTCTTT. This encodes CASPGTGMNTEAFF.

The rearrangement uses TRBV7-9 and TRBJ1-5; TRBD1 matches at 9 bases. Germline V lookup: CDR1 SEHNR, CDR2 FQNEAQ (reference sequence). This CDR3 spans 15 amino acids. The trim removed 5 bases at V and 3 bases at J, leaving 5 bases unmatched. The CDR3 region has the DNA TGTGCCAGCAGCAAGGACAGGGGTGACAATCAGCCCCAGCATTTT. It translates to CASSKDRGDNQPQHF.

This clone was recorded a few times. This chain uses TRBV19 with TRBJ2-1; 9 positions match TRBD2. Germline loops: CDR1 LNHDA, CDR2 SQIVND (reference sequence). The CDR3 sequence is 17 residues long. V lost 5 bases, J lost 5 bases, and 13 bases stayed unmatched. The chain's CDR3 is CASSPLAGGFRNNEQFF. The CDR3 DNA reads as TGTGCCAGTAGTCCCCTGGCGGGAGGGTTCAGGAACAATGAGCAGTTCTTC.

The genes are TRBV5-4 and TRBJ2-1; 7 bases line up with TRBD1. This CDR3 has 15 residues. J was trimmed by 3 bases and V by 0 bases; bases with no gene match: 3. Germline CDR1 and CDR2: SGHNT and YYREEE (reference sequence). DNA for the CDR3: TGTGCCAGCAGCTTGGATCGGACAGGCTACAATGAGCAGTTCTTC. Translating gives CASSLDRTGYNEQFF.

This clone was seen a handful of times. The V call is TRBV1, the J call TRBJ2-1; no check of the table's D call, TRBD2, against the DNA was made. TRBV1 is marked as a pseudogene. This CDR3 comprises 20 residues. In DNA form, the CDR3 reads TGCACCAGCAGCCAAGATTGGAACCTAGCGGGAGGGCTTCCCTACAATGAGCAGTTCTTC. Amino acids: CTSSQDWNLAGGLPYNEQFF.

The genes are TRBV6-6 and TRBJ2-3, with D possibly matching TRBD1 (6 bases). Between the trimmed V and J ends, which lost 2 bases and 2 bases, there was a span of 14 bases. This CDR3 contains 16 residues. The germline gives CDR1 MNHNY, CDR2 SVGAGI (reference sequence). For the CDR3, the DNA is TGTGCCAGCAGTTACGCCCGGGACAAGGTCACAGATACGCAGTATTTT. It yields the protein CASSYARDKVTDTQYF.

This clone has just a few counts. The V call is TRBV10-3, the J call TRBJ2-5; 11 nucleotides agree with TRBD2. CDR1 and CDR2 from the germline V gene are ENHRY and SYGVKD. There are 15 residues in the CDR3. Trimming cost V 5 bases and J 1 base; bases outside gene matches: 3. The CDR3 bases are TGTGCCATCAGTCCTGGACTAGCGGGCCAAGAGACCCAGTACTTC. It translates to CAISPGLAGQETQYF.

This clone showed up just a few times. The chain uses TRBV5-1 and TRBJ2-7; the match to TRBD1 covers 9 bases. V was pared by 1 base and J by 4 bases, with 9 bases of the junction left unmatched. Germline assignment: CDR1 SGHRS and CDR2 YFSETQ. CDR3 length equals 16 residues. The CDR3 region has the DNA TGCGCCAGCAGCTTGAATTCCGGGACAGGGACGTACGAGCAGTACTTC. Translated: CASSLNSGTGTYEQYF.

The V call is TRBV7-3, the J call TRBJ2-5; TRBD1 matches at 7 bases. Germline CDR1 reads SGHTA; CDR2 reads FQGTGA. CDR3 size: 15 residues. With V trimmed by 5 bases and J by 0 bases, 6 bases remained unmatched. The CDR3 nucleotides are TGTGCCAGCAGCACCACCGACAGGGACCAAGAGACCCAGTACTTC. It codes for CASSTTDRDQETQYF.

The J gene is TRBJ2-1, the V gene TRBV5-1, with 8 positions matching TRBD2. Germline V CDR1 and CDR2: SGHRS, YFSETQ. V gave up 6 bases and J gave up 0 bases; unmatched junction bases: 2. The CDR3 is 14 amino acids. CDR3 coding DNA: TGCGCCAGCACGGCGGGGGGCTCCTACAATGAGCAGTTCTTC. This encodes CASTAGGSYNEQFF.